A selection of T cell receptor beta chains follows, all from one sample in a study of regulatory T cells in long-lasting Graves disease. TCRdb re-analysed the multiplex PCR reads in MiXCR, keeping a single row per CDR3 protein. The table shows about 530,000 distinct CDR3 sequences, with roughly 15% occurring only once. This sample also appeared in a second study, on T cells in Graves' hyperthyroidism and ophthalmopathy.

Sequencing used peripheral blood mononuclear cells (PBMCs), obtained at new diagnosis, from a patient treated with antithyroid drugs. The receptors here all came from a woman aged 40-60 years with Graves disease. Each CDR3 is given with its conserved first and last residue. The order of the fields is D gene, J gene, V gene, clone size, CDR3 DNA, CDR3 protein. The D gene is left open where the match is weak. The size of a clone is reported for some rows only, either as once, few or many, or as a class for expanded clones.

D: .
J: TRBJ2-7
V: TRBV6-2/TRBV6-3
size: .
DNA: TGTGCCAGCAAGAAGGACAGCCTCTACGAGCAGTACTTC
CDR3: CASKKDSLYEQYF

D: .
J: TRBJ1-2
V: TRBV2
size: .
DNA: TGTGCCAGCAGTGATAGTATGGGGGGAGGCTACACCTTC
CDR3: CASSDSMGGGYTF

D: TRBD1
J: TRBJ2-3
V: TRBV20-1
size: .
DNA: TGCAGTGCTAGAGATCAGGGACAGATTCAGTATTTT
CDR3: CSARDQGQIQYF

D: .
J: TRBJ1-5
V: TRBV12-3/TRBV12-4
size: many
DNA: TGTGCCAGCAGCTCAGGGGCAATGCCCAATCAGCCCCAGCATTTT
CDR3: CASSSGAMPNQPQHF

D: TRBD2
J: TRBJ2-3
V: TRBV7-9
size: many
DNA: TGTGCCAGCAGCTCAAGCGGGGGGGCAGATACGCAGTATTTT
CDR3: CASSSSGGADTQYF

D: .
J: TRBJ1-1
V: TRBV5-1
size: many
DNA: TGCGCCAGCAGCTTTGGGGGAGGGAGTGAAGCTTTCTTT
CDR3: CASSFGGGSEAFF

D: .
J: TRBJ2-1
V: TRBV20-1
size: many
DNA: TGCAGTGCTAGAGATTTTTGGGCTGGGGTGCAGTTCTTC
CDR3: CSARDFWAGVQFF

D: TRBD1
J: TRBJ2-6
V: TRBV11-2
size: many
DNA: TGTGCCAGCAGCCTCTCCGGGACAGCCGGCTCTGGGGCCAACGTCCTGACTTTC
CDR3: CASSLSGTAGSGANVLTF

D: TRBD1
J: TRBJ1-5
V: TRBV10-3
size: .
DNA: TGTGCCACCACTCCAGGGACAGCAATCAATCAGCCCCAGCATTTT
CDR3: CATTPGTAINQPQHF

D: TRBD1
J: TRBJ2-6
V: TRBV2
size: many
DNA: TGTGCCAGCAGTGCGGCGAGGGGGCCTGGGGCCAACGTCCTGACTTTC
CDR3: CASSAARGPGANVLTF

D: TRBD1
J: TRBJ1-2
V: TRBV7-3
size: once
DNA: TGTGCCAGCAGCGACGGACAGGGTGGATCTCGCTACACCTTC
CDR3: CASSDGQGGSRYTF

D: .
J: TRBJ2-1
V: TRBV11-2
size: many
DNA: TGTGCCAGCAGCTTAGACAGGGCCCACAATGAGCAGTTCTTC
CDR3: CASSLDRAHNEQFF

D: .
J: TRBJ2-2
V: TRBV2
size: many
DNA: TGTGCCAGCAGTCCTTTCGAGGTTACCGGGGAGCTGTTTTTT
CDR3: CASSPFEVTGELFF

D: TRBD2
J: TRBJ2-1
V: TRBV5-1
size: many
DNA: TGCGCCAGCAGCTTGGGACTAGCGGGGGATTCGTCCTACAATGAGCAGTTCTTC
CDR3: CASSLGLAGDSSYNEQFF

D: .
J: TRBJ2-4
V: TRBV4-2
size: few
DNA: TGTGCCAGCAGCCAGCCCTCGGGAGCCAAAAACATTCAGTACTTC
CDR3: CASSQPSGAKNIQYF

D: .
J: TRBJ1-5
V: TRBV28
size: many
DNA: TGTGCCAGCAGTGGACAGCCGGTTAATCAGCCCCAGCATTTT
CDR3: CASSGQPVNQPQHF

D: TRBD2
J: TRBJ2-1
V: TRBV5-1
size: many
DNA: TGCGCCAGCAGCTTGGGACTAGCGGGGGGGCCGTACAATGAGCAGTTCTTC
CDR3: CASSLGLAGGPYNEQFF

D: .
J: TRBJ1-6
V: TRBV11-1
size: many
DNA: TGTGCCAGCAGCCACACCGTTGGTAATTCACCCCTCCACTTT
CDR3: CASSHTVGNSPLHF

D: TRBD1
J: TRBJ1-2
V: TRBV19
size: .
DNA: TGTGCCAGTCTCAGGACAGGGGCTAACTATGGCTACACCTTC
CDR3: CASLRTGANYGYTF

D: .
J: TRBJ1-1
V: TRBV7-2
size: many
DNA: TGTGCCAGCAGCTCTTCCTGGGGCACTGAAGCTTTCTTT
CDR3: CASSSSWGTEAFF

D: TRBD2
J: TRBJ2-1
V: TRBV20-1
size: .
DNA: TGCAGTGCTAGTGATTTTAAGCGGGAACCCACCTACAATGAGCAGTTCTTC
CDR3: CSASDFKREPTYNEQFF

D: .
J: TRBJ1-3
V: TRBV7-9
size: few
DNA: TGTGCCAGCATCCCGGGACCAAACTCTGGAAACACCATATATTTT
CDR3: CASIPGPNSGNTIYF

D: .
J: TRBJ1-3
V: TRBV12-3/TRBV12-4
size: many
DNA: TGTGCCAGCAGCTCCAGTAGCTCTGGAAACACCATATATTTT
CDR3: CASSSSSSGNTIYF

D: TRBD1
J: TRBJ1-5
V: TRBV5-1
size: .
DNA: TGCGCCAGCAGCCCCGGAGGGGGGACAGGGGGCTTGGGCAATCAGCCCCAGCATTTT
CDR3: CASSPGGGTGGLGNQPQHF

D: .
J: TRBJ1-1
V: TRBV4-2
size: .
DNA: TGTGCCAGCAGCCAAGCCCTTGGGAGTGAAGCTTTCTTT
CDR3: CASSQALGSEAFF

D: .
J: TRBJ2-7
V: TRBV19
size: .
DNA: TGTGCCACCCGGACGGCGGCCACCCTATCCTACGAGCAGTACTTC
CDR3: CATRTAATLSYEQYF

D: .
J: TRBJ1-5
V: TRBV6-1
size: many
DNA: TGTGCCACCCAGGGCTTGGGCAATCAGCCCCAGCATTTT
CDR3: CATQGLGNQPQHF

D: TRBD1
J: TRBJ1-5
V: TRBV12-3/TRBV12-4
size: many
DNA: TGTGCCAGCAGTCCCGACAGGGGGGTGGGGGTGCCCCAGCATTTT
CDR3: CASSPDRGVGVPQHF

D: TRBD1
J: TRBJ1-6
V: TRBV5-1
size: few
DNA: TGCGCCAGCAGCAGCGCCGGGACAGAATATTCACCCCTCCACTTT
CDR3: CASSSAGTEYSPLHF

D: .
J: TRBJ1-6
V: TRBV11-2
size: many
DNA: TGTGCCAGCAGCCTCGGGACGGGGAAGTTCCCCCTCCACTTT
CDR3: CASSLGTGKFPLHF

D: .
J: TRBJ1-1
V: TRBV27
size: .
DNA: TGTGCCAGCAGTTTGGTGGGGGCGGGGGGGCAAGCTTTCTTT
CDR3: CASSLVGAGGQAFF

D: .
J: TRBJ1-2
V: TRBV2
size: many
DNA: TGTGCCAGCATGCCGGGCCTTAGAAGTGGCTACACCTTC
CDR3: CASMPGLRSGYTF

D: TRBD1
J: TRBJ2-7
V: TRBV5-8
size: .
DNA: TGTGCCAGCAGCTACAGGGACAGGGTAAAGGAGCAGTACTTC
CDR3: CASSYRDRVKEQYF

D: TRBD1
J: TRBJ1-2
V: TRBV5-1
size: many
DNA: TGCGCCAGCAGCTTGCAAGGGGGCGATTTGTATGGCTACACCTTC
CDR3: CASSLQGGDLYGYTF

D: TRBD1
J: TRBJ2-5
V: TRBV3-1
size: many
DNA: TGTGCCAGCAGCCAACCTACAGGGGGCGAATGGGCCAAAGAGACCCAGTACTTC
CDR3: CASSQPTGGEWAKETQYF

D: .
J: TRBJ1-5
V: TRBV3-1
size: many
DNA: TGTGCCAGCAGCCCGAGTTGGGATAGCAATCAGCCCCAGCATTTT
CDR3: CASSPSWDSNQPQHF

D: .
J: TRBJ1-2
V: TRBV11-2
size: .
DNA: TGTGCCAGCAGCTTAGATCCTGAGAAGGAGTTTAACTATGGCTACACCTTC
CDR3: CASSLDPEKEFNYGYTF

D: .
J: TRBJ2-5
V: TRBV2
size: few
DNA: TGTGCCAGCAAGCAGGACCAAGAGACCCAGTACTTC
CDR3: CASKQDQETQYF

D: .
J: TRBJ1-1
V: TRBV3-1
size: many
DNA: TGTGCCAGCAAGCAGGCGAACACTGAAGCTTTCTTT
CDR3: CASKQANTEAFF

D: TRBD2
J: TRBJ2-7
V: TRBV7-9
size: few
DNA: TGTGCCAGCAGCTTAGATCCCCACGGATATCGGGACTACGGGCTCGAGCAGTACTTC
CDR3: CASSLDPHGYRDYGLEQYF

D: TRBD1
J: TRBJ1-5
V: TRBV2
size: .
DNA: TGTGCCAGCGGGGACAGGGAGGGGGAGCCCCAGCATTTT
CDR3: CASGDREGEPQHF

D: .
J: TRBJ1-5
V: TRBV7-9
size: few
DNA: TGTGCCAGCAGCCCAACCGGAGGCCACAATCAGCCCCAGCATTTT
CDR3: CASSPTGGHNQPQHF

D: TRBD1
J: TRBJ2-1
V: TRBV3-1
size: many
DNA: TGTGCCAGCAGCCAAGAAAGTAGGGACAGTCCCTACAATGAGCAGTTCTTC
CDR3: CASSQESRDSPYNEQFF

D: .
J: TRBJ2-3
V: TRBV10-3
size: few
DNA: TGTGCCATCAGCGCGGGGGCCCCAGGGGATACGCAGTATTTT
CDR3: CAISAGAPGDTQYF

D: TRBD1
J: TRBJ1-1
V: TRBV6-1
size: few
DNA: TGTGCCAGCAGCTCAAGGACAGGGCCGGCTCGCACTGAAGCTTTCTTT
CDR3: CASSSRTGPARTEAFF